This T cell receptor (beta chain) originates from a study of T-cell memory formation after mild COVID-19. Trimming left V 6 bases short and J 9 bases short, with 12 bases between. Per germline, CDR1 MNHEY and CDR2 SVGAGI. The CDR3 totals 12 residues. TCRdb recomputed calls from the 5' RACE reads with MiXCR, one row per CDR3 protein. The table includes a few hundred thousand distinct CDR3 sequences, about a sixth detected once. Material: PBMCs or a T cell subset sorted from them (not recorded which). This chain connects TRBV6-5 to TRBJ2-1; D call uncertain. This clonotype was sampled from a man aged 18 to 30 who had mild COVID-19 (a few samples of this study predate the infection). Cell type and time point are not known. In DNA, the CDR3 is TGTGCCAGCAGCCCAAGGACCGGTGAGCAGTTCTTC. Its translation is CASSPRTGEQFF.